This entry features one T cell receptor (beta chain) sequence. The sample is drawn from a study of blood T cell repertoires in COVID-19. V shed 7 bases, J shed 5 bases, and the junction held 4 bases outside the gene matches. Germline lookup yields CDR1 MNHNY and CDR2 SVGAGI (reference sequence). The CDR3 totals 13 residues. Profiled with immunoSEQ multiplex PCR; TCRdb holds only in-frame clones, not every one. The sample has 250,000 to 300,000 clones; around 90% are singletons. The source is a woman aged 60 to 75 in a cohort exposed to, infected with or recovered from COVID-19 (not recorded which). The J gene is TRBJ1-5, the V gene TRBV6-6; TRBD1 aligns across 8 bases. What was sequenced was PBMCs or T cells enriched from blood (not recorded which). CDR3 bases: TGTGCCAGCAAGACAGGGGTCGATCAGCCCCAGCATTTT. It is translated as CASKTGVDQPQHF.